The rows below give T cell receptor beta chains drawn from one sample of a study of cytomegalovirus exposure and HLA in healthy donors. Clones were sequenced by immunoSEQ multiplex PCR, and TCRdb holds only the in-frame ones, with some missing. The table lists hundreds of thousands of clones, around nine tenths of them singletons, with approximately 2% in the top ten. Sequencing input: PBMCs. All receptors derive from a young woman in good health and CMV-seropositive. The CDR3 runs from the conserved cysteine through the conserved F or W. The order of the fields is CDR3 length, J gene, V gene, D gene, CDR3 protein. A D gene is named only where the DNA matches it firmly.

CDR3 length: 14
J gene: TRBJ1-1
V gene: TRBV28
D gene: NA
CDR3 protein: CASSSPSGNTEAFF

CDR3 length: 16
J gene: TRBJ1-4
V gene: TRBV27
D gene: NA
CDR3 protein: CASSLFAGATNEKLFF

CDR3 length: 11
J gene: TRBJ2-7
V gene: TRBV27
D gene: NA
CDR3 protein: CASIRGYEQYF

CDR3 length: 14
J gene: TRBJ2-5
V gene: TRBV15
D gene: TRBD2
CDR3 protein: CATSRGTSGETQYF

CDR3 length: 15
J gene: TRBJ2-1
V gene: TRBV27
D gene: NA
CDR3 protein: CASSLLRSSRNEQFF

CDR3 length: 15
J gene: TRBJ1-1
V gene: TRBV2
D gene: TRBD1
CDR3 protein: CASSEVLSRGAEAFF

CDR3 length: 13
J gene: TRBJ2-7
V gene: TRBV27
D gene: NA
CDR3 protein: CASSLFGSREQYF

CDR3 length: 14
J gene: TRBJ2-1
V gene: TRBV7-9
D gene: TRBD2
CDR3 protein: CASSLGGGIVEQFF

CDR3 length: 15
J gene: TRBJ1-2
V gene: TRBV19
D gene: TRBD1
CDR3 protein: CASSQGQGYNYGYTF

CDR3 length: 13
J gene: TRBJ2-5
V gene: TRBV27
D gene: NA
CDR3 protein: CASRLGGLETQYF

CDR3 length: 16
J gene: TRBJ1-3
V gene: TRBV6-1
D gene: NA
CDR3 protein: CASSEPRLTSGNTIYF

CDR3 length: 15
J gene: TRBJ2-7
V gene: TRBV5-1
D gene: NA
CDR3 protein: CASSRAGGASYEQYF

CDR3 length: 12
J gene: TRBJ2-1
V gene: TRBV27
D gene: TRBD1
CDR3 protein: CASSPGGNEQFF